A single sample gave rise to the 20 T cell receptor beta chains below, sequenced in a study of blood T cell repertoires in COVID-19. Clones were read by immunoSEQ multiplex PCR, and TCRdb kept only the in-frame ones, dropping some. The sample has fewer than 250,000 clones, around 83% seen once. Sequencing was done on a sample of peripheral blood. The receptors were sampled from a man between 45 and 60 years old with active or convalescent COVID-19.

This chain uses TRBV12-5 with TRBJ1-2, with 9 bases fitting TRBD1. The CDR3 contains 13 residues. V lost 5 bases to trimming and J lost 5 bases; unmatched junction nucleotides: 3. The germline V gene has CDR1 LGHNT and CDR2 FRNRAP. CDR3 nucleotides: TGTGCTAGTGGTCCCGACAGGGGGTATGGCTACACCTTC. Amino acid sequence: CASGPDRGYGYTF.

V gene TRBV30 combines with J gene TRBJ2-7, with D uncertain. With 1 base removed from V and 0 bases from J, the gap between germline ends came to 7 bases. CDR3 length: 13 amino acids. The germline gives CDR1 GTSNPN, CDR2 SVGIG (reference sequence). Here the CDR3 reads CAWSAGPSYEQYF. The CDR3 DNA reads as TGTGCCTGGAGTGCTGGCCCCTCCTACGAGCAGTACTTC.

The chain couples TRBV7-2 to TRBJ2-3, with a possible D match to TRBD2 (5 bases). This CDR3 comprises 13 residues. Germline-derived CDR1 and CDR2 are SGHTA and FQGNSA. V lost 3 bases, J lost 5 bases, and 9 bases lay in between. The CDR3 loop is CASSFAAGDTQYF. The CDR3 DNA is TGTGCCAGCAGCTTTGCGGCGGGAGATACGCAGTATTTT. Variable domain in full (rest from reference TRBV7-2 and TRBJ2-3): GAGVSQSPSNKVTEKGKDVELRCDPISGHTALYWYRQSLGQGLEFLIYFQGNSAPDKSGLPSDRFSAERTGGSVSTLTIQRTQQEDSAVYLCASSFAAGDTQYFGPGTRLTVL.

The chain has TRBV12-5 and TRBJ2-3; no firm D call. From germline, CDR1 is LGHNT and CDR2 FRNRAP. V lost 5 bases, J lost 5 bases, and 8 bases lay in between. This CDR3 contains 12 residues. The CDR3 loop reads CASGTVVDTQYF. The CDR3, as DNA: TGTGCTAGTGGTACGGTCGTAGATACGCAGTATTTT. The entire variable domain, with the rest obtained from reference TRBV12-5 and TRBJ2-3, is as follows: DARVTQTPRHKVTEMGQEVTMRCQPILGHNTVFWYRQTMMQGLELLAYFRNRAPLDDSGMPKDRFSAEMPDATLATLKIQPSEPRDSAVYFCASGTVVDTQYFGPGTRLTVL.

This clone showed up many times. J is TRBJ2-1 and V is TRBV15, with 15 bases that match TRBD2. With 1 base clipped from V and 8 bases from J, the junction kept 3 bases outside the gene matches. Germline V gene data show CDR1 as LNHNV and CDR2 as YYDKDF (reference sequence). The CDR3 runs to 16 residues. CDR3 protein: CATSRAGTSGRHEQFF. As DNA, the CDR3 is TGTGCCACCAGCAGAGCCGGGACTAGCGGGAGGCATGAGCAGTTCTTC.

J is TRBJ2-4 and V is TRBV19, with 8 positions matching TRBD1. The V gene's germline CDR1 is LNHDA and CDR2 SQIVND (reference sequence). CDR3 length equals 14 residues. The ends lost 5 bases at V and 7 bases at J; junction bases unmatched: 7. This CDR3 reads CASSPRGRANIQYF. DNA for the CDR3: TGTGCCAGTAGTCCCAGGGGGCGCGCGAACATTCAGTACTTC.

The V and J genes are TRBV7-6 and TRBJ2-7, with TRBD2 identical over 9 bases. The CDR3 sequence is 16 residues long. The junction had 7 bases not matched to a gene; V was cut back by 1 base and J by 3 bases. CDR1 is SGHVS, CDR2 FNYEAQ, per germline. The CDR3 DNA is TGTGCCAGCAGCTTAGGGCCTAGCGGGATCGGCTACGAGCAGTACTTC. Amino acid sequence: CASSLGPSGIGYEQYF. The full variable domain, its missing parts supplied by reference TRBV7-6 and TRBJ2-7, is GAGVSQSPRYKVTKRGQDVALRCDPISGHVSLYWYRQALGQGPEFLTYFNYEAQQDKSGLPNDRFSAERPEGSISTLTIQRTEQRDSAMYRCASSLGPSGIGYEQYFGPGTRLTVT.

As concerns this clone: The junction differs from germline at one of its ends, possibly a read error. V usage is TRBV7-7 and J usage is TRBJ2-5; 13 bases map to TRBD2. Germline CDR1 is SSHAT and CDR2 is FNYEAQ (reference sequence). This CDR3 is built from 17 residues. CDR3 sequence reads: CASSLGLAGAAGETQYF. The CDR3 DNA reads as TGTGCTAGCAGCTTAGGACTAGCGGGGGCCGCGGGGGAGACCCAGTACTTC.

The chain employs TRBV7-9 and TRBJ1-2; tentatively, D is TRBD1 (6 bases). The CDR3 is 18 amino acids. V lost 5 bases and J 5 bases, leaving 27 bases between the germline ends. Per the germline V gene, CDR1 is SEHNR and CDR2 is FQNEAQ (reference sequence). The CDR3 is CASSPSRQGIARAYGYTF. DNA for the CDR3: TGTGCCAGCAGCCCTTCTAGGCAGGGGATAGCTCGGGCTTATGGCTACACCTTC.

The rearrangement joins TRBV5-1 to TRBJ2-1, with 11 bases identical to TRBD2. J was trimmed by 5 bases and V by 5 bases; bases with no gene match: 6. Germline V lookup: CDR1 SGHRS, CDR2 YFSETQ. This CDR3 is built from 15 residues. The CDR3 spells CASSPTSGSHNEQFF. The DNA for the CDR3 is TGCGCCAGCAGTCCTACTAGCGGGAGTCACAATGAGCAGTTCTTC.

The V and J genes are TRBV5-4 and TRBJ2-1; 8 nucleotides agree with TRBD1. Losses at the gene ends were 4 bases for V and 9 bases for J; bases not matched to a gene: 12. This CDR3 contains 15 residues. The V gene's germline CDR1 is SGHNT and CDR2 YYREEE (reference sequence). Here the CDR3 reads CASSPGQGTSTEQFF. In DNA form, the CDR3 reads TGTGCCAGCAGCCCCGGACAGGGCACTAGCACTGAGCAGTTCTTC. The full variable domain, with the rest looked up from reference TRBV5-4 and TRBJ2-1, is ETGVTQSPTHLIKTRGQQVTLRCSSQSGHNTVSWYQQALGQGPQFIFQYYREEENGRGNFPPRFSGLQFPNYSSELNVNALELDDSALYLCASSPGQGTSTEQFFGPGTRLTVL.

The rearrangement uses TRBV23-1 and TRBJ1-4, with TRBD1 matching 7 bases. TRBV23-1 counts as an open reading frame of uncertain function. The CDR3 runs to 14 residues. The junction had 2 bases not matched to a gene; V was cut back by 3 bases and J by 4 bases. CDR3 sequence reads: CASSHGQDNEKLFF. The CDR3 DNA is TGCGCCAGCAGTCACGGACAGGATAATGAAAAACTGTTTTTT.

CDR3 bases: TGTGCCAGCAGCTTAGAGCATAGCGGGAGAGGTTACAATGAGCAGTTCTTC. As protein: CASSLEHSGRGYNEQFF. The rearrangement links TRBV7-2 to TRBJ2-1, with 9 bases aligning to TRBD2. Per the germline V gene, CDR1 is SGHTA and CDR2 is FQGNSA. The CDR3 is made up of 17 amino acids. V trimming: 1 base; J trimming: 4 bases; junction bases outside the gene matches: 8.

This sequence joins TRBV10-3 and TRBJ1-4; possibly TRBD1 for D (6 bases). The ends were cut back, 6 bases at V and 7 bases at J, with 21 bases in the middle. Germline CDR1 reads ENHRY; CDR2 reads SYGVKD. The CDR3 is made up of 16 amino acids. CDR3 sequence (DNA): TGTGCCATCAGCCGAGTGAGTGGGGGCGCGGGTGAAAAACTGTTTTTT. Amino acid sequence: CAISRVSGGAGEKLFF.

V gene TRBV5-4 combines with J gene TRBJ2-7, with 14 bases identical to TRBD2. After removal of 3 bases from V and 7 bases from J, the junction contained 6 bases not matched to a gene. This CDR3 is 15 amino acids long. CDR1 is SGHNT, CDR2 YYREEE, per germline (reference sequence). CDR3 region: CASSWGLAGEGEQYF. The CDR3 DNA follows: TGTGCCAGCAGCTGGGGACTAGCGGGGGAAGGGGAGCAGTACTTC.

The chain uses TRBV7-6 and TRBJ2-7; the D is unclear. The CDR3 is 12 residues long. V was shortened by 6 bases and J by 4 bases, with 10 bases between the two germline ends. Germline V gene sequence: CDR1 SGHVS, CDR2 FNYEAQ. CDR3 in DNA: TGTGCCAGCAGTCAAAACAGTTACGAGCAGTACTTC. This encodes CASSQNSYEQYF. The complete variable domain, with remaining parts taken from reference TRBV7-6 and TRBJ2-7, reads GAGVSQSPRYKVTKRGQDVALRCDPISGHVSLYWYRQALGQGPEFLTYFNYEAQQDKSGLPNDRFSAERPEGSISTLTIQRTEQRDSAMYRCASSQNSYEQYFGPGTRLTVT.

V and J are TRBV5-1 and TRBJ2-1; TRBD1 might be the D (6 bases). V gave up 4 bases and J gave up 0 bases, with 11 bases separating them. Germline V lookup: CDR1 SGHRS, CDR2 YFSETQ. This CDR3 contains 15 residues. The CDR3 here is CASSETGASYNEQFF. The CDR3 DNA reads TGCGCCAGCAGCGAGACAGGAGCCTCCTACAATGAGCAGTTCTTC.

The V call is TRBV5-4, the J call TRBJ2-7; 7 nucleotides line up with TRBD1. Trimming removed 2 bases from V and 0 bases from J; junction bases left unmatched: 8. Germline CDR1 reads SGHNT; CDR2 reads YYREEE (reference sequence). The length of the CDR3 is 16 residues. The CDR3 DNA reads TGTGCCAGCAGCTTACCGCTAGGACAGGCCTCCTACGAGCAGTACTTC. It codes for CASSLPLGQASYEQYF.

This clone is medium-sized (0.01 to 0.1%). The CDR3 loop reads CASSLAPGQHYGYTF. In nucleotides, the CDR3 is TGCGCCAGCAGCCTCGCCCCGGGACAGCACTATGGCTACACCTTC. This chain connects TRBV4-1 to TRBJ1-2; TRBD1 matches at 7 bases. Trimming at V came to 4 bases and at J to 3 bases, leaving 8 bases not matched to a gene. Germline CDR1 is MGHRA and CDR2 is YSYEKL. The CDR3 contains 15 residues.

The CDR3, as DNA: TGTGCCAGCAGCAACCCAGCCAACAGGGGTCGCGCTTTCTTT. Protein product: CASSNPANRGRAFF. The chain joins TRBV7-2 to TRBJ1-1; the match to TRBD1 covers 7 bases. The germline CDR1 and CDR2 sequences are SGHTA and FQGNSA. The CDR3 sequence is 14 residues long. With V trimmed by 5 bases and J by 11 bases, 14 bases remained unmatched.